The T cell receptor (beta chain) under discussion was sequenced for a study of cytomegalovirus exposure and HLA in healthy donors. Looking at the study overall: Clustering assigned 81% of the roughly 380 genotyped donors to the Caucasian-associated ancestry cluster. Study-wide results and caveats: A prior analysis recorded that most TCR beta V segments were productive about 90% or about 30% of the time. Later analysis indicated greater clonal expansion among HLA-associated TCR beta chains than among equally common other chains. High sensitivity and specificity were reportedly achieved when the classifier diagnosed cytomegalovirus status.

Remarks on this clone: The target antigen is unknown.

CDR1 MGHRA and CDR2 YSYEKL come from the germline V gene. The V and J ends lost 3 bases and 5 bases respectively, with 11 bases between them. This CDR3 is 14 amino acids long. It was with 60 Vbeta and 13 Jbeta primers that the PCR ran. Assay: immunoSEQ multiplex PCR; the TCRdb copy retains only in-frame clones and omits some. The sample carries roughly 80,000 clones, roughly 84% recorded once. The material sequenced was PBMCs. The receptor was derived from a woman aged 45-60 years in good health and CMV-seronegative. This chain connects TRBV4-1 to TRBJ1-5; maybe TRBD1 (5 bases). The CDR3 region has the DNA TGCGCCAGCAGCCAGCAGACAGTTGATCAGCCCCAGCATTTT. Its protein is CASSQQTVDQPQHF.